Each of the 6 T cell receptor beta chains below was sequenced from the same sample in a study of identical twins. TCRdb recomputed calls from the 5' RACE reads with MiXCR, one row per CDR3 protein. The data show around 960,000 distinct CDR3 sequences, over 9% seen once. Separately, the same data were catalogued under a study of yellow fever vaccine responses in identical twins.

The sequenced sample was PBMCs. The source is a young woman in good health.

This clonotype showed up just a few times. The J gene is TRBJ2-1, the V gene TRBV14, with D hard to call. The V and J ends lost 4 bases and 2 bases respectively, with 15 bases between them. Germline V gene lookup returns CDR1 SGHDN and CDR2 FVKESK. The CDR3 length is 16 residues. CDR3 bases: TGTGCCAGCAGCCGATTCTTGGATCCTCCCTACAATGAGCAGTTCTTC. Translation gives CASSRFLDPPYNEQFF.

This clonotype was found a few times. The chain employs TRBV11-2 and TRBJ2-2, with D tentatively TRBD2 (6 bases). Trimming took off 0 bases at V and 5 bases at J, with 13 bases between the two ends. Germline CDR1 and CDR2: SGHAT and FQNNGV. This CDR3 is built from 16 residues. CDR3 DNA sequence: TGTGCCAGCAGCTTAGATCTGCAGGGAGGAACCGGGGAGCTGTTTTTT. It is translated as CASSLDLQGGTGELFF.

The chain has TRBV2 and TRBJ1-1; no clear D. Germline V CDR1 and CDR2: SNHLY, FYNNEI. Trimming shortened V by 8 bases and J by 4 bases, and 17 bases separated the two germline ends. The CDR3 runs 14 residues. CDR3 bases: TGTGCCAGCTACAAGACCGGGTGGTTCACTGAAGCTTTCTTT. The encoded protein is CASYKTGWFTEAFF.

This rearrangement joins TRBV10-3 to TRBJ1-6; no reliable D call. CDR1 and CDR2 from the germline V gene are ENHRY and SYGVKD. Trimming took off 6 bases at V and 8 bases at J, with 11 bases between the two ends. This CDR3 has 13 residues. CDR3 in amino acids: CAIRGAADSPLHF. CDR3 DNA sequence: TGTGCCATCAGGGGCGCCGCGGATTCACCCCTCCACTTT.

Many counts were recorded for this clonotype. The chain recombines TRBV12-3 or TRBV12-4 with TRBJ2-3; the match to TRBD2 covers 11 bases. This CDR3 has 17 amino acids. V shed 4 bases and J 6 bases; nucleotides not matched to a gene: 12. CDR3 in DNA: TGTGCCAGCAGTTCCCTAATTAGCGGGGGGGCCTTTGATACGCAGTATTTT. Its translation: CASSSLISGGAFDTQYF.

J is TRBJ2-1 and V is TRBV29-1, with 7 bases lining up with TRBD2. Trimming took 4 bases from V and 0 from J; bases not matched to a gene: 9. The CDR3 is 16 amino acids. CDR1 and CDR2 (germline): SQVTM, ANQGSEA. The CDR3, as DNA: TGCAGCGTTGGCGGCTTTGGCGGGAGCTCCTACAATGAGCAGTTCTTC. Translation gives CSVGGFGGSSYNEQFF.